Listed below are T cell receptor beta chains from one sample, sequenced in a study of beta chain features in type 1 diabetes. Here immunoSEQ multiplex PCR was the method, and the copy in TCRdb shows in-frame clones only, minus some. Altogether under 450,000 clones are present, about 15% being singletons, with the ten largest covering approximately 0.02%. What was sequenced was naive CD4+ T cells from blood. The receptors were sampled from a woman aged 18-29 years in good health. CDR3s include the opening cysteine and the closing phenylalanine or tryptophan. A D gene is named only where the DNA matches it firmly. Only part of the rows carry a size: once, few, many, or a class if the clone is expanded.

>NA|NA|TRBJ2-7|TRBV6-1|15
CASSEALLKAREQYF
TGTGCCAGCAGTGAAGCGCTTCTCAAGGCGCGGGAGCAGTACTTC
>few|NA|TRBJ2-5|TRBV20-1|11
CSARDRETQYF
TGCAGTGCTAGAGATCGGGAGACCCAGTACTTC
>NA|NA|TRBJ2-2|TRBV30|14
CAWRYLGNTGELFF
TGTGCCTGGAGGTACCTAGGGAACACCGGGGAGCTGTTTTTT
>NA|TRBD1|TRBJ1-2|TRBV27|13
CAAYRQGYYGYTF
TGTGCCGCTTACCGACAGGGCTACTATGGCTACACCTTC
>NA|NA|TRBJ1-3|TRBV29-1|16
CSGGGQDLNSGNTIYF
TGCAGCGGGGGGGGGCAGGATCTTAACTCTGGAAACACCATATATTTT
>NA|NA|TRBJ2-7|TRBV5-4|11
CASSSDWEQYF
TGTGCCAGCAGCTCCGACTGGGAGCAGTACTTC
>NA|NA|TRBJ1-2|TRBV30|12
CAWSVSWAGYTF
TGTGCCTGGAGTGTAAGCTGGGCTGGCTACACCTTC
>few|NA|TRBJ2-3|TRBV7-9|11
CASILTDTQYF
TGTGCCAGCATCCTCACAGATACGCAGTATTTT
>NA|NA|TRBJ2-2|TRBV7-2|14
CASSWKGLPGELFF
TGTGCCAGCAGCTGGAAGGGACTCCCCGGGGAGCTGTTTTTT
>NA|TRBD2|TRBJ2-3|TRBV13|16
CASSLGTSGLTDTQYF
TGTGCCAGCAGCTTAGGGACTAGCGGGCTCACAGATACGCAGTATTTT
>NA|TRBD1|TRBJ1-5|TRBV18|15
CASSPPGQGGQPQHF
TGTGCCAGCTCACCACCCGGACAGGGTGGCCAGCCCCAGCATTTT
>few|TRBD1|TRBJ1-2|TRBV29-1|12
CSAPTGSNGYTF
TGCAGCGCCCCGACAGGGTCTAATGGCTACACCTTC
>NA|NA|TRBJ2-2|TRBV29-1|13
CSVTDQGTGELFF
TGCAGCGTCACGGACCAGGGCACCGGGGAGCTGTTTTTT
>NA|NA|TRBJ2-3|TRBV4-3|15
CASSQSSLGTDTQYF
TGCGCCAGCAGCCAATCCTCCCTAGGCACAGATACGCAGTATTTT
>once|NA|TRBJ1-2|TRBV6-5|14
CASLFPGTTYGYTF
TGTGCCAGCTTATTCCCCGGGACAACATATGGCTACACCTTC
>NA|NA|TRBJ2-6|TRBV19|13
CASSGTGANVLTF
TGTGCCAGTAGCGGGACTGGGGCCAACGTCCTGACTTTC
>few|TRBD1|TRBJ1-2|TRBV4-2|15
CASSQEDRAFQGYTF
TGTGCCAGCAGCCAAGAGGACAGGGCGTTTCAAGGCTACACCTTC
>NA|NA|TRBJ2-3|TRBV4-1|16
CASSQGQAYSTDTQYF
TGCGCCAGCAGCCAAGGACAGGCCTATAGCACAGATACGCAGTATTTT
>NA|NA|TRBJ1-3|TRBV6-5|15
CASMPWGGTGNTIYF
TGTGCCAGCATGCCCTGGGGCGGTACTGGAAACACCATATATTTT
>few|TRBD2|TRBJ2-1|TRBV7-6|16
CASSLGGRGTYNEQFF
TGTGCCAGCAGCTTAGGCGGGAGAGGAACCTACAATGAGCAGTTCTTC
>few|TRBD2|TRBJ2-3|TRBV10-3|19
CAINKGVVAGGPLRDTQYF
TGTGCCATCAACAAGGGGGTCGTGGCGGGAGGACCCTTAAGGGATACGCAGTATTTT
>few|TRBD2|TRBJ2-5|TRBV4-3|16
CASSQEAIAGEETQYF
TGCGCCAGCAGCCAAGAGGCGATAGCGGGAGAGGAGACCCAGTACTTC
>few|TRBD2|TRBJ2-7|TRBV19|13
CASSSGSSYEQYF
TGTGCCAGTTCGAGCGGGAGCTCCTACGAGCAGTACTTC
>few|NA|TRBJ2-1|TRBV7-2|14
CASSRPGQPNEQFF
TGTGCCAGCAGCCGACCCGGACAGCCCAATGAGCAGTTCTTC
>NA|TRBD1|TRBJ1-5|TRBV9|15
CASSEGTGVSQPQHF
TGTGCCAGCAGCGAAGGGACAGGGGTTAGTCAGCCCCAGCATTTT
>few|TRBD1|TRBJ2-7|TRBV28|13
CASRPGQGSEQYF
TGTGCCAGCAGGCCTGGACAGGGAAGCGAGCAGTACTTC
>NA|NA|TRBJ2-2|TRBV12-5|12
CASASNTGELFF
TGTGCTAGTGCCTCGAACACCGGGGAGCTGTTTTTT
>NA|NA|TRBJ2-3|TRBV5-4|15
CASTPWRSGSDTQYF
TGTGCCAGCACCCCTTGGCGCTCCGGGTCAGATACGCAGTATTTT
>few|NA|TRBJ1-1|TRBV7-9|15
CASSSRRQLNTEAFF
TGTGCCAGCAGCTCGCGACGACAGCTGAACACTGAAGCTTTCTTT
>few|TRBD2|TRBJ2-1|TRBV15|16
CATSRDGAGRDNEQFF
TGTGCCACCAGCAGAGATGGGGCAGGGAGGGACAATGAGCAGTTCTTC
>NA|TRBD2|TRBJ2-3|TRBV5-1|16
CASSPGLATDTDTQYF
TGCGCCAGCAGCCCTGGACTAGCGACCGACACAGATACGCAGTATTTT
>few|TRBD2|TRBJ2-3|TRBV15|15
CATSREDGGGDTQYF
TGTGCCACCAGCAGAGAGGACGGGGGGGGAGATACGCAGTATTTT
>NA|TRBD2|TRBJ2-1|TRBV30|16
CAWSKGTSGILNEQFF
TGTGCCTGGAGTAAGGGGACTAGCGGGATTCTGAATGAGCAGTTCTTC
>few|TRBD1|TRBJ1-2|TRBV20-1|11
CSGRTGYGYTF
TGCAGCGGACGGACAGGCTATGGCTACACCTTC
>NA|NA|TRBJ1-5|TRBV30|13
CAWSAAGDGPQHF
TGTGCCTGGAGTGCAGCGGGAGACGGCCCCCAGCATTTT
>few|NA|TRBJ1-2|TRBV7-2|13
CASSLRTVYGYTF
TGTGCCAGCAGCTTACGGACAGTTTATGGCTACACCTTC
>NA|NA|TRBJ2-1|TRBV19|13
CASSGVPYNEQFF
TGTGCCAGTTCGGGAGTACCCTACAATGAGCAGTTCTTC
>few|TRBD2|TRBJ2-1|TRBV4-1|16
CASSQMTSATYNEQFF
TGCGCCAGCAGCCAGATGACTAGCGCTACCTACAATGAGCAGTTCTTC
>NA|NA|TRBJ2-5|TRBV15|15
CATSRGGRGGETQYF
TGTGCCACCAGCAGAGGCGGGAGAGGGGGAGAGACCCAGTACTTC
>NA|TRBD2|TRBJ2-2|TRBV6-5|16
CASSYSRLAAPGELFF
TGTGCCAGCAGTTACTCTCGGCTAGCGGCCCCCGGGGAGCTGTTTTTT
>NA|TRBD1|TRBJ2-5|TRBV7-3|16
CASSLTGQGFRETQYF
TGTGCCAGCAGCTTAACGGGACAGGGGTTCCGGGAGACCCAGTACTTC